The T cell receptor beta chain described here comes from a study of shared clonotypes between healthy human individuals. The CDR3 is made up of 12 amino acids. V was trimmed by 4 bases and J by 13 bases, leaving 14 bases between them. CDR1 and CDR2 from the germline V gene are SGHVS and FNYEAQ. Naive-designated CD8 cells lacked CD45RO, were positively enriched for CCR7, and omitted terminally differentiated effector memory CD45RA+ cells. Some 30,000 T cell genomes, or roughly 200 ng DNA, went into the sorted-subset replicate PCRs. Sequencing was performed with immunoSEQ multiplex PCR; in TCRdb, only in-frame clones are kept and a portion is missing. The profile shows about 2 million clones, around 96% of them singletons. This clone showed up just once.

The sequence came from a man between 18 and 35 years old in good health. The sample was naive CD8+ T cells sorted from blood. The chain joins TRBV7-6 to TRBJ2-1; D is undetermined. Written as DNA, the CDR3 is TGTGCCAGCAGCTCTGAGAGTCTCCTACAGTTCTTC. Translated: CASSSESLLQFF.